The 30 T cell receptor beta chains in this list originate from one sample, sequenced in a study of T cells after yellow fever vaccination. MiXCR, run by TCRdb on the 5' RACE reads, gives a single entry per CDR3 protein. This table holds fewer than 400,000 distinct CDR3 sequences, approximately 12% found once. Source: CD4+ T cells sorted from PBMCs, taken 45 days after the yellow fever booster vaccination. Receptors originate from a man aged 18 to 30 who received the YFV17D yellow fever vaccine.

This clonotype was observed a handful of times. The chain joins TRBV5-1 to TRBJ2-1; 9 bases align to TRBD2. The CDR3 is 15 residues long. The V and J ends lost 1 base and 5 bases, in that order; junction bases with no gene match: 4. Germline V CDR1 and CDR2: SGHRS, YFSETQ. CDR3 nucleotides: TGCGCCAGCAGCTTGCCCTTAGCGGGGGACAATGAGCAGTTCTTC. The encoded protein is CASSLPLAGDNEQFF. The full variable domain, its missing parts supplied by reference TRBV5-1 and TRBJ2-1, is KAGVTQTPRYLIKTRGQQVTLSCSPISGHRSVSWYQQTPGQGLQFLFEYFSETQRNKGNFPGRFSGRQFSNSRSEMNVSTLELGDSALYLCASSLPLAGDNEQFFGPGTRLTVL.

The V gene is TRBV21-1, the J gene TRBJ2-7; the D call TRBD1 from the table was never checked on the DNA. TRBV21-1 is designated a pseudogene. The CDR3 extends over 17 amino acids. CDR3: CASSNRRQARVGDEQYF. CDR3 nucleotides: TGTGCCAGCAGCAACCGACGACAGGCCCGTGTCGGGGACGAGCAGTACTTC.

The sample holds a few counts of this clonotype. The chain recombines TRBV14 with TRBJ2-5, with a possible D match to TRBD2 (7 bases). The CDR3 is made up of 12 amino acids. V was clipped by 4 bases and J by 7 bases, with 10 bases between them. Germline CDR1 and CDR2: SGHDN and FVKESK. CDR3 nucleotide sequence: TGTGCCAGCAGCCTCGGGGGGCCGACCCAGTACTTC. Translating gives CASSLGGPTQYF.

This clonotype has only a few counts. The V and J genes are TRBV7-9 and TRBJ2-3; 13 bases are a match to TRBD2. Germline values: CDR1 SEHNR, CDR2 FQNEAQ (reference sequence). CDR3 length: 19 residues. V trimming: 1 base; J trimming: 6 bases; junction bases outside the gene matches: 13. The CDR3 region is CASSLERILAGGPSDTQYF. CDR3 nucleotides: TGTGCCAGCAGCTTAGAACGGATACTAGCGGGGGGGCCTTCGGATACGCAGTATTTT. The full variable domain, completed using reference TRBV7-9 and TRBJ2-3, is DTGVSQNPRHKITKRGQNVTFRCDPISEHNRLYWYRQTLGQGPEFLTYFQNEAQLEKSRLLSDRFSAERPKGSFSTLEIQRTEQGDSAMYLCASSLERILAGGPSDTQYFGPGTRLTVL.

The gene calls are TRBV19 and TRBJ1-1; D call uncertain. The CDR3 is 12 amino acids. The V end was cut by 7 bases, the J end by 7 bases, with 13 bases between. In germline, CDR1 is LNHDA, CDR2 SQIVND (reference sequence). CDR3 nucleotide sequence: TGTGCCAGTAAAGGTAGGCAGAATGAAGCTTTCTTT. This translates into CASKGRQNEAFF. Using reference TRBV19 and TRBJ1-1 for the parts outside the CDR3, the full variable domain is DGGITQSPKYLFRKEGQNVTLSCEQNLNHDAMYWYRQDPGQGLRLIYYSQIVNDFQKGDIAEGYSVSREKKESFPLTVTSAQKNPTAFYLCASKGRQNEAFFGQGTRLTVV.

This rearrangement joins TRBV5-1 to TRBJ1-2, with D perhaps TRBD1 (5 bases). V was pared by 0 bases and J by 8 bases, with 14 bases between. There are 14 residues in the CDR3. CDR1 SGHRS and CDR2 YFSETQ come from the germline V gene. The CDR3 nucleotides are TGCGCCAGCAGCTTGGACGGGGGTCCTCGGGGCTACACCTTC. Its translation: CASSLDGGPRGYTF.

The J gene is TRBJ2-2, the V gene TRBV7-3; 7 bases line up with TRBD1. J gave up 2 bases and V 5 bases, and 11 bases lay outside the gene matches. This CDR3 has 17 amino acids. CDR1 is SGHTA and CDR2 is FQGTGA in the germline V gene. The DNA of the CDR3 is TGTGCCAGCAGCCCCACCCGACAGGGCGCAAACACCGGGGAGCTGTTTTTT. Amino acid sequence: CASSPTRQGANTGELFF.

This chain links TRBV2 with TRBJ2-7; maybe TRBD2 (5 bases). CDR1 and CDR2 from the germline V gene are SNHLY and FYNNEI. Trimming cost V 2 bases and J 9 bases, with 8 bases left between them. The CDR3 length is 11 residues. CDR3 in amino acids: CASSESEGQYV. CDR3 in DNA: TGTGCCAGCAGTGAATCTGAGGGGCAGTACGTC.

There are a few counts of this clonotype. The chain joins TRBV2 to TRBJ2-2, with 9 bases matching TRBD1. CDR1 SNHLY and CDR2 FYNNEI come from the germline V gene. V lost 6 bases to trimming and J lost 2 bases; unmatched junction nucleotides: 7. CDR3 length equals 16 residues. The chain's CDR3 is CASRPTGGANTGELFF. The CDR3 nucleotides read TGTGCCAGCAGACCCACAGGGGGCGCAAACACCGGGGAGCTGTTTTTT.

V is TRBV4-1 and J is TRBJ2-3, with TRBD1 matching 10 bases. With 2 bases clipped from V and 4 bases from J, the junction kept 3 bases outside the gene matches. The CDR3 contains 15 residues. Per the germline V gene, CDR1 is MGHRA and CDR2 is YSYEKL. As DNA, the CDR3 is TGCGCCAGCAGCCAACATGGACAGGGGGCAGATACGCAGTATTTT. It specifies CASSQHGQGADTQYF.

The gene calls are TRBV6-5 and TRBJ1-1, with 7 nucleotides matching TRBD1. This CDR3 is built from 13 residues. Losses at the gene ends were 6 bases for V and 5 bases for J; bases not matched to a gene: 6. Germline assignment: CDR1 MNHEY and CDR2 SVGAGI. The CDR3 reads CASRYTGVTEAFF. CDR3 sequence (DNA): TGTGCCAGCAGATATACAGGGGTAACTGAAGCTTTCTTT.

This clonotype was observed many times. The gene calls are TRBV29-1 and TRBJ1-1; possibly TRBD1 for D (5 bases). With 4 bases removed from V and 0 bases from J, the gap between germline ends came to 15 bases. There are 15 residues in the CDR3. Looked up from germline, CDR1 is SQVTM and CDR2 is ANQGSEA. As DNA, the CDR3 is TGCAGCGTTGGGGCAGGGTGGGGGATGAACACTGAAGCTTTCTTT. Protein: CSVGAGWGMNTEAFF.

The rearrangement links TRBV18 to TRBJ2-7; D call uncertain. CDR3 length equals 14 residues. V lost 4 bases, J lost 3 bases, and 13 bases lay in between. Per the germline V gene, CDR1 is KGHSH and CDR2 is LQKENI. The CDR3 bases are TGTGCCAGCTCACAATCCTCAGGAGTCTACGAGCAGTACTTC. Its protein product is CASSQSSGVYEQYF.

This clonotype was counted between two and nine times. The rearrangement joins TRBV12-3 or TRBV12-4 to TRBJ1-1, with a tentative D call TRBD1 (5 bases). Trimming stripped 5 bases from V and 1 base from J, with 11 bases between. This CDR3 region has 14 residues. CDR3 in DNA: TGTGCCAGCAGTACGGGACTCCCGAACACTGAAGCTTTCTTT. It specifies CASSTGLPNTEAFF.

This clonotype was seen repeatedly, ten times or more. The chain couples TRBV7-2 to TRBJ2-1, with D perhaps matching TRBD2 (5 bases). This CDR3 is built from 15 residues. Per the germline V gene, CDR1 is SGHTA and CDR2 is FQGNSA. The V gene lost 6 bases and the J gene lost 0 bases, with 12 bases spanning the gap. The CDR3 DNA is TGTGCCAGCAGGCGGACTTCGAGCTCCTACAATGAGCAGTTCTTC. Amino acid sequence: CASRRTSSSYNEQFF.

CDR3 bases: TGCGCCAGCAGCCGAGAAGACAGGGTCCATGAAGCTTTCTTT. This encodes CASSREDRVHEAFF. V usage is TRBV4-3 and J usage is TRBJ1-1, with TRBD1 identical over 7 bases. Trimming cost V 4 bases and J 7 bases; bases outside gene matches: 9. The CDR3 spans 14 residues. Germline V CDR1 and CDR2: LGHNA, YSLEER.

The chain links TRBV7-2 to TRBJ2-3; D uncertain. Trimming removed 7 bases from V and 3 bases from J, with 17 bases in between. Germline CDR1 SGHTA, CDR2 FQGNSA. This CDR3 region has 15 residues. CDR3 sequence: CASTRQSVGTDTQYF. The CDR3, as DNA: TGTGCCAGCACCAGACAATCCGTGGGAACAGATACGCAGTATTTT.

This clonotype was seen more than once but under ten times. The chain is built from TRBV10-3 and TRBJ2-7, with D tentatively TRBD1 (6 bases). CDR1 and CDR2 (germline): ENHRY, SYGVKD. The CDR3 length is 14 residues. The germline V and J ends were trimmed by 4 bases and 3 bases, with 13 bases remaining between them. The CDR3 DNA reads TGTGCCATCAGTGTATCAACCAGGGGCTACGAGCAGTACTTC. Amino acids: CAISVSTRGYEQYF.

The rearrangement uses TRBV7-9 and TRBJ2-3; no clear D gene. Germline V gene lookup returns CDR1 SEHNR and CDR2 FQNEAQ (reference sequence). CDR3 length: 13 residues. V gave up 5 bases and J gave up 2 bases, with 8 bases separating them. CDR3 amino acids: CASSPRATDTQYF. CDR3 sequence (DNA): TGTGCCAGCAGCCCTCGGGCCACAGATACGCAGTATTTT.

As DNA, the CDR3 is TGTGCCAGCAGCGGGACGGAGTACTATGGCTACACCTTC. Translation gives CASSGTEYYGYTF. V is TRBV3-1 and J is TRBJ1-2; TRBD1 is a possible D gene (5 bases). Germline values: CDR1 LGHDT, CDR2 YNNKEL (reference sequence). Trimming took off 5 bases at V and 3 bases at J, with 10 bases between the two ends. The CDR3 spans 13 residues.

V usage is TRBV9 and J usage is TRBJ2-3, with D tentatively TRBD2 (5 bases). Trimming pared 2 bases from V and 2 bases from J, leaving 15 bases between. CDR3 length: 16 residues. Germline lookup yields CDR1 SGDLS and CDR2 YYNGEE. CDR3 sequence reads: CASSVRRWTPTDTQYF. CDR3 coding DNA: TGTGCCAGCAGCGTTAGGAGGTGGACTCCCACAGATACGCAGTATTTT.

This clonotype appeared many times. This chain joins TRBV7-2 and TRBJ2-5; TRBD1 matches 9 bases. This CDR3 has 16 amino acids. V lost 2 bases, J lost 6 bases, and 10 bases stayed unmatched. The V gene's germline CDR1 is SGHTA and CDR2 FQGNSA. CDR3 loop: CASSLPLPTGGKTQYF. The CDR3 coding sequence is TGTGCCAGCAGCTTACCCCTCCCGACAGGGGGGAAGACCCAGTACTTC. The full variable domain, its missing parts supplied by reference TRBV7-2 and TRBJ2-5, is GAGVSQSPSNKVTEKGKDVELRCDPISGHTALYWYRQSLGQGLEFLIYFQGNSAPDKSGLPSDRFSAERTGGSVSTLTIQRTQQEDSAVYLCASSLPLPTGGKTQYFGPGTRLLVL.

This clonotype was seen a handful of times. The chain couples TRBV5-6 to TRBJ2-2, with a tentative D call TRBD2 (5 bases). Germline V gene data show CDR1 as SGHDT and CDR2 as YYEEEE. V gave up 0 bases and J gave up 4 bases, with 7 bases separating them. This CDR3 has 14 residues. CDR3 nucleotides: TGTGCCAGCAGCTTGGGAGGGTCCACCGGGGAGCTGTTTTTT. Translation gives CASSLGGSTGELFF.

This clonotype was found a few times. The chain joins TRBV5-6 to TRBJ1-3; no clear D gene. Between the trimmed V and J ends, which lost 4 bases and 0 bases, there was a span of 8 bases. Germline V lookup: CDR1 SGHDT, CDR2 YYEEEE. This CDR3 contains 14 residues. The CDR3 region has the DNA TGTGCCAGCAGCATGGTCATCTCTGGAAACACCATATATTTT. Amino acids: CASSMVISGNTIYF.

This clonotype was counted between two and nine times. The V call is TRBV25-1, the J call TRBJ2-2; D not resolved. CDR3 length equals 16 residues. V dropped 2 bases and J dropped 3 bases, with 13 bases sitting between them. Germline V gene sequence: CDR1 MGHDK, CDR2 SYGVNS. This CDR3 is CASSENNKWDTGELFF. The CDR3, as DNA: TGTGCCAGCAGTGAAAATAATAAATGGGACACCGGGGAGCTGTTTTTT.

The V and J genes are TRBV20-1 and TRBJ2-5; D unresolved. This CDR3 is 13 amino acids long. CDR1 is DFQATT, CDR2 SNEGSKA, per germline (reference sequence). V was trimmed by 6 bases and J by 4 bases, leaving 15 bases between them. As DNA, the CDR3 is TGCAGTGCAAAAGACCAGTTGGGAGAGACCCAGTACTTC. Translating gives CSAKDQLGETQYF.

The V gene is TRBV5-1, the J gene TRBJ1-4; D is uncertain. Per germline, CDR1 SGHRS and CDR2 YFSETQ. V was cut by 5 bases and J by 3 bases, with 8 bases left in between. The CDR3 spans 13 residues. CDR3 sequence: CASSSSPNEKLFF. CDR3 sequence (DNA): TGCGCCAGCAGTTCCAGCCCTAATGAAAAACTGTTTTTT.

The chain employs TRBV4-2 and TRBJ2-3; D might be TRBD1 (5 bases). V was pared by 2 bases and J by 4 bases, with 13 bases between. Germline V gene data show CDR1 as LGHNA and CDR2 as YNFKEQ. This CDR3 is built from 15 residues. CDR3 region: CASSQPGQGADTQYF. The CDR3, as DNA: TGTGCCAGCAGCCAACCTGGTCAAGGGGCAGATACGCAGTATTTT.

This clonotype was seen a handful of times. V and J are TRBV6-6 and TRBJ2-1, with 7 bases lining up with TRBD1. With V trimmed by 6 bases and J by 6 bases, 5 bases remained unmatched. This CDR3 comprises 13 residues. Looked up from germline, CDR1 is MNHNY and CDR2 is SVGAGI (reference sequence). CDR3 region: CASSYGTVNEQFF. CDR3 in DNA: TGTGCCAGCAGCTACGGGACAGTCAATGAGCAGTTCTTC.

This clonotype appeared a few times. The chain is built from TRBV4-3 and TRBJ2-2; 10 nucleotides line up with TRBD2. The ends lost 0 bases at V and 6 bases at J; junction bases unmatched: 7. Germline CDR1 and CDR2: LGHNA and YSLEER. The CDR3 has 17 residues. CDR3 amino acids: CASSQDSSGGPPGELFF. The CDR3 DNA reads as TGCGCCAGCAGCCAAGATAGTAGCGGGGGGCCCCCCGGGGAGCTGTTTTTT.